Listed here are 5 T cell receptor beta chains from one sample, sequenced in a study of cytomegalovirus exposure and HLA in healthy donors. The PCR ran on 60 Vbeta and 13 Jbeta primers. The repertoire was sequenced with immunoSEQ multiplex PCR; TCRdb's copy has only in-frame clones and lacks some. This sample yields nearly 110,000 clones, of which around 80% are seen a single time; roughly 6.5% belongs to the top ten. Input material: PBMCs. These receptors all come from a woman between 50 and 59 years old in good health and CMV-seropositive.

With regard to this clone: The junction does not match germline at one end; this may be a read error. The chain is built from TRBV7-9 and TRBJ2-5; maybe TRBD2 (6 bases). The CDR3 length is 16 residues. Per the germline V gene, CDR1 is SEHNR and CDR2 is FQNEAQ (reference sequence). The CDR3 nucleotides are TGTTCCAGCAGCTTACGGGCGGGACTCATCAGGGAGACCCAGTACTTC. It codes for CSSSLRAGLIRETQYF.

The CDR3 reads CASRQPGQGTWHYGYTF. The CDR3, as DNA: TGTGCCAGCAGACAACCGGGACAGGGAACTTGGCACTATGGCTACACCTTC. The V and J genes are TRBV11-2 and TRBJ1-2; 9 bases are shared with TRBD1. Germline V lookup: CDR1 SGHAT, CDR2 FQNNGV. The CDR3 contains 17 residues. V gave up 6 bases and J gave up 3 bases; unmatched junction bases: 14. The whole variable domain, remainder taken from reference TRBV11-2 and TRBJ1-2, is EAGVAQSPRYKIIEKRQSVAFWCNPISGHATLYWYQQILGQGPKLLIQFQNNGVVDDSQLPKDRFSAERLKGVDSTLKIQPAKLEDSAVYLCASRQPGQGTWHYGYTFGSGTRLTVV.

The chain joins TRBV7-9 to TRBJ1-1; D gene ambiguous. V dropped 1 base and J dropped 2 bases, with 11 bases sitting between them. Germline CDR1 and CDR2: SEHNR and FQNEAQ (reference sequence). The CDR3 spans 15 residues. CDR3 protein: CASSLGRSLNTEAFF. The CDR3 coding sequence is TGTGCCAGCAGCTTAGGGAGGTCGTTAAACACTGAAGCTTTCTTT.

The J gene is TRBJ1-5, the V gene TRBV10-3; 8 nucleotides align to TRBD1. V shed 3 bases and J 7 bases; nucleotides not matched to a gene: 8. The CDR3 runs 15 residues. CDR1 and CDR2 (germline): ENHRY, SYGVKD. The CDR3 region has the DNA TGTGCCATCAGTGAACATGACAGGGGTAGACAGCCCCAGCATTTT. The encoded protein is CAISEHDRGRQPQHF.

The sample holds a few counts of this clone. The chain joins TRBV6-6 to TRBJ1-1; no reliable D call. The CDR3 runs to 12 residues. With 7 bases removed from V and 5 bases from J, the gap between germline ends came to 11 bases. Germline lookup yields CDR1 MNHNY and CDR2 SVGAGI (reference sequence). CDR3 sequence (DNA): TGTGCCAGCACTCCGTCGGGGACTGAAGCTTTCTTT. Translated: CASTPSGTEAFF.